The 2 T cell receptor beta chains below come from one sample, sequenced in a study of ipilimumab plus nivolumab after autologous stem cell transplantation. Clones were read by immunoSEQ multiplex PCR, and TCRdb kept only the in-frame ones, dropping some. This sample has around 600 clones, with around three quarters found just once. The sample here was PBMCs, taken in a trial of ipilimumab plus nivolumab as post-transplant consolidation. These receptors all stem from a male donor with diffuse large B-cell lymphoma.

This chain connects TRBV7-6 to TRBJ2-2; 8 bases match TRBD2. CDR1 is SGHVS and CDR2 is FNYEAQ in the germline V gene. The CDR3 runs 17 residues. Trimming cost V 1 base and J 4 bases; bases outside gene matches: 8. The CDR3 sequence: CASSLGAGGPGTGELFF. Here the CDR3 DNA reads TGTGCCAGCAGCTTAGGTGCGGGGGGCCCGGGCACCGGGGAGCTGTTTTTT.

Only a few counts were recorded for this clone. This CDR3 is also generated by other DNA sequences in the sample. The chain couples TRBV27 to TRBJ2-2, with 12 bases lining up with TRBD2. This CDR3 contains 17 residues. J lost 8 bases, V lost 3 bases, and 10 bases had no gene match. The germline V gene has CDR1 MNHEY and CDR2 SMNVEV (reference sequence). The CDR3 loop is CASSFLLAGGAAGELFF. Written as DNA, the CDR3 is TGTGCCAGCAGTTTTCTTCTAGCGGGGGGGGCGGCGGGGGAGCTGTTTTTT.